This passage covers 16 T cell receptor beta chains from one sample sequenced in a study of T cell responses to AZD1222 COVID-19 vaccine. Repertoires were generated with immunoSEQ multiplex PCR, while TCRdb's copy carries only in-frame clones and drops some. The sample lists some 180,000 clones; approximately 92% were seen once. Sequences were derived from peripheral blood, sampled on day 0 of AZD1222 vaccination. These receptor sequences come from an adult in good health.

This clone was observed a single time. The J gene is TRBJ2-7, the V gene TRBV7-8, with unresolved D. Trimming shortened V by 6 bases and J by 0 bases, and 15 bases separated the two germline ends. In germline, CDR1 is SGHVS, CDR2 FQNEAQ. The CDR3 runs to 15 residues. In DNA, the CDR3 is TGTGCCAGCAGTTTAAACCCTGGGAACTCCTACGAGCAGTACTTC. Its translation: CASSLNPGNSYEQYF.

This chain connects TRBV2 to TRBJ1-1; D call uncertain. V was pared by 8 bases and J by 4 bases, with 14 bases between. This CDR3 is built from 13 residues. Looked up from germline, CDR1 is SNHLY and CDR2 is FYNNEI. CDR3 sequence (DNA): TGTGCCAGCCGAGGCAGGTCGGGCACTGAAGCTTTCTTT. This encodes CASRGRSGTEAFF.

The chain is built from TRBV2 and TRBJ1-2; 7 bases line up with TRBD1. The CDR3 length is 13 residues. V trimming: 6 bases; J trimming: 4 bases; junction bases outside the gene matches: 5. Germline V gene sequence: CDR1 SNHLY, CDR2 FYNNEI. The CDR3 DNA sequence: TGTGCCAGCAGGGACAGGTACGGCTATGGCTACACCTTC. Its protein product is CASRDRYGYGYTF.

This clone appeared a single time. CDR3 DNA sequence: TGTGCCAGTAGTTCTCGTGGGGACAGGGGGCACACTGAAGCTTTCTTT. Protein sequence: CASSSRGDRGHTEAFF. This chain links TRBV19 with TRBJ1-1; TRBD1 matches 12 bases. The germline V gene encodes CDR1 LNHDA and CDR2 SQIVND (reference sequence). After removal of 5 bases from V and 3 bases from J, the junction contained 7 bases not matched to a gene. The CDR3 contains 16 residues. Drawing the rest from reference TRBV19 and TRBJ1-1, the complete variable domain is DGGITQSPKYLFRKEGQNVTLSCEQNLNHDAMYWYRQDPGQGLRLIYYSQIVNDFQKGDIAEGYSVSREKKESFPLTVTSAQKNPTAFYLCASSSRGDRGHTEAFFGQGTRLTVV.

The chain employs TRBV13 and TRBJ1-5; D perhaps matches TRBD1 (6 bases). CDR3 length: 15 residues. Trimming took 0 bases from V and 7 from J, leaving 13 bases between them. The germline CDR1 and CDR2 sequences are PRHDT and FYEKMQ (reference sequence). In nucleotides, the CDR3 is TGTGCCAGCAGCTTAGGACCAGGGGCCAAGCAGCCCCAGCATTTT. It is translated as CASSLGPGAKQPQHF.

The chain employs TRBV7-6 and TRBJ1-1; weak D call: TRBD1 (5 bases). V lost 5 bases and J 7 bases, leaving 17 bases between the germline ends. CDR3 length equals 14 residues. Germline CDR1 and CDR2: SGHVS and FNYEAQ. As DNA, the CDR3 is TGTGCCAGCAGCCCTACAGCGCGGGGGGATGAAGCTTTCTTT. Protein sequence: CASSPTARGDEAFF.

The chain joins TRBV6-4 to TRBJ1-2; D ambiguous. With 4 bases removed from V and 2 bases from J, the gap between germline ends came to 14 bases. The CDR3 is 15 amino acids. In germline, CDR1 is MRHNA, CDR2 SNTAGT. This CDR3 is CASSVTSLGNYGYTF. In nucleotides, the CDR3 is TGTGCCAGCAGTGTGACATCGTTAGGAAACTATGGCTACACCTTC.

The gene calls are TRBV11-2 and TRBJ2-5, with 7 bases fitting TRBD1. This CDR3 has 15 residues. Germline lookup yields CDR1 SGHAT and CDR2 FQNNGV. V trimming: 4 bases; J trimming: 4 bases; junction bases outside the gene matches: 9. CDR3 nucleotide sequence: TGTGCCAGCAGCTCGGGAAGGGGGCGATCAGAGACCCAGTACTTC. It translates to CASSSGRGRSETQYF.

The chain carries TRBV10-3 and TRBJ2-1, with 9 bases lining up with TRBD2. This CDR3 spans 16 amino acids. Germline V CDR1 and CDR2: ENHRY, SYGVKD. V lost 3 bases and J lost 5; bases outside the gene matches: 8. The CDR3 sequence is CAISDSLAGRNNEQFF. CDR3 DNA sequence: TGTGCCATCAGTGATTCGCTAGCGGGACGGAACAATGAGCAGTTCTTC.

The chain links TRBV5-4 to TRBJ1-2; TRBD1 aligns across 10 bases. Germline V CDR1 and CDR2: SGHNT, YYREEE (reference sequence). The CDR3 has 20 residues. J was trimmed by 5 bases and V by 0 bases; bases with no gene match: 19. The DNA for the CDR3 is TGTGCCAGCAGCTTGGGCCGCGGGACAGGGGATCGGGCGGGAACTTATGGCTACACCTTC. This encodes CASSLGRGTGDRAGTYGYTF. The full variable domain, with the rest looked up from reference TRBV5-4 and TRBJ1-2, is ETGVTQSPTHLIKTRGQQVTLRCSSQSGHNTVSWYQQALGQGPQFIFQYYREEENGRGNFPPRFSGLQFPNYSSELNVNALELDDSALYLCASSLGRGTGDRAGTYGYTFGSGTRLTVV.

The chain combines TRBV27 with TRBJ2-7; 11 nucleotides match TRBD1. Germline trimming cut 3 bases from V and 1 base from J; bases unmatched to any gene: 8. Germline V gene data show CDR1 as MNHEY and CDR2 as SMNVEV (reference sequence). The CDR3 length is 17 residues. DNA of the CDR3: TGTGCCAGCAGTTTCCGACGCGGACAGGGGGCATCCTACGAGCAGTACGTC. Amino acids: CASSFRRGQGASYEQYV.

This clone was counted once. The chain recombines TRBV4-1 with TRBJ2-1, with TRBD2 identical over 11 bases. The V gene end was trimmed by 2 bases and the J gene end by 8 bases; junction bases not matched to a gene: 2. Germline values: CDR1 MGHRA, CDR2 YSYEKL. CDR3 length: 14 residues. The DNA for the CDR3 is TGCGCCAGCAGCCAACTAGCGGGAGGCCATGAGCAGTTCTTC. Residues: CASSQLAGGHEQFF.

In DNA form, the CDR3 reads TGTGCCACCAGACAGGACCCCGATTATGGCTACACCTTC. Translating gives CATRQDPDYGYTF. The V gene is TRBV15, the J gene TRBJ1-2; D is perhaps TRBD1 (5 bases). Trimming cost V 6 bases and J 5 bases, with 13 bases left between them. The CDR3 length is 13 residues. The V gene's germline CDR1 is LNHNV and CDR2 YYDKDF (reference sequence).

V usage is TRBV3-1 (or the pseudogene TRBV3-2) and J usage is TRBJ2-7; TRBD2 might be the D (7 bases). Between the trimmed V and J ends, which lost 1 base and 2 bases, there was a span of 15 bases. Germline values: CDR1 LGHDT, CDR2 YNNKEL (reference sequence). The CDR3 is made up of 16 amino acids. In DNA form, the CDR3 reads TGTGCCAGCAGCCAAGGCGGGGGCGACCCCGCCTACGAGCAGTACTTC. Amino acids: CASSQGGGDPAYEQYF.

This rearrangement joins TRBV7-9 to TRBJ1-2, with D possibly matching TRBD1 (6 bases). This CDR3 has 17 amino acids. Germline CDR1 is SEHNR and CDR2 is FQNEAQ (reference sequence). Between the trimmed V and J ends, which lost 2 bases and 5 bases, there was a span of 21 bases. CDR3 protein: CASSLKGEGGLRYGYTF. CDR3 DNA: TGTGCCAGCAGCTTAAAGGGGGAAGGAGGACTGAGATATGGCTACACCTTC.

This chain joins TRBV4-1 and TRBJ1-1, with a possible D match to TRBD1 (6 bases). The germline CDR1 and CDR2 sequences are MGHRA and YSYEKL. The CDR3 extends over 13 amino acids. The ends were cut back, 3 bases at V and 1 base at J, with 6 bases in the middle. The CDR3 spells CASSQTGNTEAFF. CDR3 DNA sequence: TGCGCCAGCAGCCAGACAGGGAACACTGAAGCTTTCTTT.